This entry lists 17 T cell receptor beta chains sequenced from one sample in a study of cytomegalovirus exposure and HLA in healthy donors. It was with 60 Vbeta and 13 Jbeta primers that the PCR ran. Assay: immunoSEQ multiplex PCR; the TCRdb copy retains only in-frame clones and omits some. Of about 200,000 clones detected, 83% appear once; the ten largest clones hold less than 2%. The sample consisted of PBMCs. The receptors derive from a man aged 40-55 years in good health and CMV-seropositive.

CDR3 nucleotides: TGTGCCAGCGGAACAGGGGCCTGGCCGGAGACCCAGTACTTC. It specifies CASGTGAWPETQYF. This chain joins TRBV27 and TRBJ2-5, with 7 bases aligning to TRBD1. The V gene end was trimmed by 8 bases and the J gene end by 5 bases; junction bases not matched to a gene: 11. This CDR3 is built from 14 residues. Germline CDR1 MNHEY, CDR2 SMNVEV (reference sequence).

The rearrangement links TRBV4-2 to TRBJ2-5; 9 nucleotides agree with TRBD2. The CDR3 covers 15 residues. V lost 1 base, J lost 5 bases, and 5 bases stayed unmatched. The V gene's germline CDR1 is LGHNA and CDR2 YNFKEQ. CDR3 loop: CASSQVSGTSETQYF. DNA for the CDR3: TGTGCCAGCAGCCAAGTTAGTGGGACTAGCGAGACCCAGTACTTC.

The genes are TRBV9 and TRBJ2-2, with a weak D call TRBD2 (6 bases). The CDR3 sequence is 16 residues long. V was trimmed by 1 base and J by 2 bases, leaving 12 bases between them. Germline loops: CDR1 SGDLS, CDR2 YYNGEE. The CDR3 protein is CASSVSGTPNTGELFF. The CDR3, as DNA: TGTGCCAGCAGCGTATCCGGGACTCCTAACACCGGGGAGCTGTTTTTT.

The gene calls are TRBV5-1 and TRBJ1-4, with D possibly being TRBD1 (6 bases). V lost 1 base and J 3 bases, leaving 10 bases between the germline ends. The germline V gene has CDR1 SGHRS and CDR2 YFSETQ. The length of the CDR3 is 15 residues. CDR3 in amino acids: CASSLHRAANEKLFF. In nucleotides, the CDR3 is TGCGCCAGCAGCTTGCACAGGGCAGCTAATGAAAAACTGTTTTTT. Full variable domain (remainder filled in from reference TRBV5-1 and TRBJ1-4): KAGVTQTPRYLIKTRGQQVTLSCSPISGHRSVSWYQQTPGQGLQFLFEYFSETQRNKGNFPGRFSGRQFSNSRSEMNVSTLELGDSALYLCASSLHRAANEKLFFGSGTQLSVL.

The chain employs TRBV13 and TRBJ2-7; no definite D call. Trimming left V 5 bases short and J 3 bases short, with 11 bases between. Germline V lookup: CDR1 PRHDT, CDR2 FYEKMQ (reference sequence). The CDR3 length is 13 residues. The CDR3 spells CASSNTRSYEQYF. The CDR3 DNA reads TGTGCCAGCAGCAACACCCGGAGCTACGAGCAGTACTTC.

This rearrangement joins TRBV7-9 to TRBJ2-3; 12 bases are shared with TRBD2. CDR1 and CDR2 from the germline V gene are SEHNR and FQNEAQ (reference sequence). The trim removed 6 bases at V and 4 bases at J, leaving 8 bases unmatched. The CDR3 totals 16 residues. This CDR3 is CASRPKTSGSSDTQYF. The CDR3, as DNA: TGTGCCAGCAGACCCAAGACTAGCGGGAGTTCAGATACGCAGTATTTT.

CDR3 sequence: CASSRAGMSHEQYF. CDR3 sequence (DNA): TGTGCCAGCTCACGTGCAGGGATGTCCCACGAGCAGTACTTC. This sequence joins TRBV18 and TRBJ2-7; TRBD1 is a possible D gene (5 bases). Germline V lookup: CDR1 KGHSH, CDR2 LQKENI. This CDR3 is built from 14 residues. Trimming removed 4 bases from V and 5 bases from J, with 15 bases in between. Based on the CDR3 plus reference TRBV18 and TRBJ2-7, the full variable domain is NAGVMQNPRHLVRRRGQEARLRCSPMKGHSHVYWYRQLPEEGLKFMVYLQKENIIDESGMPKERFSAEFPKEGPSILRIQQVVRGDSAAYFCASSRAGMSHEQYFGPGTRLTVT.

CDR3 in amino acids: CASSKERGVKDQPQHF. CDR3 nucleotide sequence: TGTGCCAGCAGCAAAGAGAGAGGAGTCAAAGATCAGCCCCAGCATTTT. V and J are TRBV21-1 and TRBJ1-5. TRBV21-1 is a known pseudogene. CDR3 length: 16 amino acids.

The J gene is TRBJ1-1, the V gene TRBV28, with 7 bases that match TRBD1. J lost 4 bases, V lost 6 bases, and 8 bases had no gene match. The CDR3 has 14 amino acids. Looked up from germline, CDR1 is MDHEN and CDR2 is SYDVKM. DNA of the CDR3: TGTGCCAGCAGAATACAGGGGCGACGCACTGAAGCTTTCTTT. This translates into CASRIQGRRTEAFF.

This clone was seen more than once but under ten times. The rearrangement joins TRBV2 to TRBJ1-2; no clear D. The CDR3 extends over 13 amino acids. Germline V gene data show CDR1 as SNHLY and CDR2 as FYNNEI. The germline V and J ends were trimmed by 5 bases and 5 bases, with 12 bases remaining between them. The CDR3 nucleotides are TGTGCCAGCAGTATGGGCAGCTATTATGGCTACACCTTC. It encodes CASSMGSYYGYTF.

This clone turned up a few times. The chain combines TRBV11-1 with TRBJ2-3, with TRBD2 matching over 11 bases. There are 15 residues in the CDR3. The V gene end was trimmed by 5 bases and the J gene end by 5 bases; junction bases not matched to a gene: 6. CDR1 and CDR2 (germline): SGHAT, FQDESV (reference sequence). CDR3 nucleotides: TGTGCCAGCAGCCCCCAGACTAGCGGGGTAGATACGCAGTATTTT. Protein product: CASSPQTSGVDTQYF.

J is TRBJ2-7 and V is TRBV2; weak D call: TRBD2 (5 bases). Deletions cut 3 bases from V and 5 bases from J, with 17 bases between. Germline loops: CDR1 SNHLY, CDR2 FYNNEI. The CDR3 length is 15 residues. CDR3: CASSDFKDGEDEQYF. Written as DNA, the CDR3 is TGTGCCAGCAGTGATTTTAAGGACGGGGAAGACGAGCAGTACTTC.

This clone came up once. This chain links TRBV14 with TRBJ1-6; TRBD1 is a possible D gene (5 bases). This CDR3 spans 14 amino acids. CDR1 is SGHDN, CDR2 FVKESK, per germline. V lost 1 base, J lost 4 bases, and 5 bases lay in between. CDR3 coding DNA: TGTGCCAGCAGCCAAGGGACATATAATTCACCCCTCCACTTT. Translated, it gives CASSQGTYNSPLHF.

The V gene is TRBV6-1, the J gene TRBJ2-5, with 10 bases matching TRBD1. This CDR3 contains 14 residues. Trimming took 8 bases from V and 5 from J; bases not matched to a gene: 8. Germline CDR1 and CDR2: MNHNS and SASEGT. The CDR3 loop reads CASDDRGPLETQYF. The DNA for the CDR3 is TGTGCCAGCGACGACAGGGGGCCTTTGGAGACCCAGTACTTC.

The genes are TRBV11-2 and TRBJ2-7, with TRBD1 matching 9 bases. Germline V gives CDR1 SGHAT, CDR2 FQNNGV. Trimming removed 5 bases from V and 7 bases from J; junction bases left unmatched: 6. This CDR3 region has 13 residues. This CDR3 is CASSPGQGIEQYF. CDR3 in DNA: TGTGCCAGCAGCCCCGGACAGGGGATTGAGCAGTACTTC.

The genes are TRBV7-2 and TRBJ2-5, with a possible D match to TRBD1 (5 bases). The length of the CDR3 is 12 residues. V lost 6 bases, J lost 2 bases, and 7 bases lay in between. Germline CDR1 and CDR2: SGHTA and FQGNSA. CDR3 in DNA: TGTGCCAGCAGGGACAATCAAGAGACCCAGTACTTC. Translation gives CASRDNQETQYF.

The chain employs TRBV28 and TRBJ2-2, with 11 bases lining up with TRBD2. The CDR3 covers 15 residues. Germline V CDR1 and CDR2: MDHEN, SYDVKM. V was clipped by 6 bases and J by 2 bases; unmatched bases: 2. The CDR3 region is CASRGTSGNTGELFF. The CDR3 nucleotides are TGTGCCAGCAGGGGGACTAGCGGAAACACCGGGGAGCTGTTTTTT.